Below, 2 T cell receptor beta chains from the same sample are listed, as sequenced in a study of blood T cells in healthy people across ages. A sample-barcoded 5' primer and a J-beta primer mix were used in a second PCR of about 6 to 11 cycles. TCRdb re-called the 5' RACE reads with MiXCR, one entry per CDR3 protein. The repertoire holds around 1,100,000 distinct CDR3 sequences, with about two fifths as singletons. The sample comprised blood. The source is a man aged 18 to 30 in good health.

The table lists this clonotype with many counts. The rearrangement joins TRBV5-1 to TRBJ2-2; no firm D call. CDR1 is SGHRS and CDR2 is YFSETQ in the germline V gene. CDR3 size: 18 residues. V lost 3 bases and J 0 bases, leaving 18 bases between the germline ends. The CDR3 coding sequence is TGCGCCAGCAGCTGGGTTCTTGGGCACCAACCGAACACCGGGGAGCTGTTTTTT. Amino acids: CASSWVLGHQPNTGELFF.

The V gene is TRBV5-1, the J gene TRBJ1-1; no clear D gene. The CDR3 runs to 15 residues. V gave up 6 bases and J gave up 1 base, with 16 bases separating them. CDR1 SGHRS and CDR2 YFSETQ come from the germline V gene. This chain's CDR3 is CASTRTDAKNTEAFF. The CDR3 DNA sequence: TGCGCCAGCACCAGGACGGACGCTAAGAACACTGAAGCTTTCTTT.